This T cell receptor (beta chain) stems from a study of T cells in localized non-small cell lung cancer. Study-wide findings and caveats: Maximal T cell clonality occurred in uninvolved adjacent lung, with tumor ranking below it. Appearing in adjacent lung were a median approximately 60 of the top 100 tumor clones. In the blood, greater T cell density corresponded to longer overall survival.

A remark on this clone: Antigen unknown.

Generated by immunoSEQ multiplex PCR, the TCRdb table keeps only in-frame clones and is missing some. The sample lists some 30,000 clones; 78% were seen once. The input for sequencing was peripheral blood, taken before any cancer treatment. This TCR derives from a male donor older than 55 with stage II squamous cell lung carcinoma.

CDR3: CASSFGGQNTEAFF. CDR3 nucleotides: TGTGCCAGCAGCTTCGGGGGGCAGAACACTGAAGCTTTCTTT. The chain is built from TRBV7-9 and TRBJ1-1; the D gene is possibly TRBD1 (6 bases). Trimming removed 3 bases at V and 1 base at J, with 9 bases between. The CDR3 covers 14 residues. Germline V gives CDR1 SEHNR, CDR2 FQNEAQ (reference sequence).